The clone carrying this T cell receptor beta chain was observed a handful of times. Its antigen remains unknown. The sample originates from a study of cytomegalovirus exposure and HLA in healthy donors. About the study: The 120 or so validation repertoires were produced on the same platform as the approximately 670 repertoires of the first cohort. This was reported in a later analysis. Findings and caveats of the study: Most TCR sequences were rare, but some public TCRs occurred in many donors.

Looked up from germline, CDR1 is SGHAT and CDR2 is FQNNGV. CDR3 length: 13 amino acids. V dropped 5 bases and J dropped 0 bases, with 7 bases sitting between them. TCRdb's table, derived via immunoSEQ multiplex PCR, lists solely in-frame clones and lacks some. The table includes a few hundred thousand clones, about nine tenths detected once. The TCR originated in a woman aged 18-29 years in good health and CMV-seronegative. V gene TRBV11-2 combines with J gene TRBJ1-2; D gene ambiguous. Sequences were obtained from PBMCs. CDR3 in DNA: TGTGCCAGCAGCCCCATAGCTAACTATGGCTACACCTTC. Amino acid sequence: CASSPIANYGYTF.